The sequence of this TCR beta chain was determined in a study of blood T cell repertoires in COVID-19. At the level of the study: Sites in the United States, Italy and Spain provided acute and convalescent COVID-19 samples. In each case, the material was cDNA or gDNA derived from T cells, B-cell-depleted T cells, or PBMCs.

Per the original methods: Amplification of reference gene primers provided the estimated nucleated cell counts. The assay was immunoSEQ multiplex PCR, and TCRdb's table has in-frame clones only and misses some. V, J and clone size are those of that table, while D and trimming were read from the DNA. The data show about 80,000 clones, about four fifths seen once. This CDR3 has 15 residues. V lost 4 bases, J lost 4 bases, and 5 bases stayed unmatched. From germline, CDR1 is MDHEN and CDR2 SYDVKM. The source is a man aged 55 to 70 with acute or convalescent COVID-19. The specimen was peripheral blood. The chain carries TRBV28 and TRBJ2-3; TRBD1 matches 10 bases. The CDR3 loop reads CASSSGTGVADTQYF. The CDR3 coding sequence is TGTGCCAGCAGTTCCGGGACAGGGGTCGCAGATACGCAGTATTTT.